This T cell receptor beta chain derives from a study of blood T cell repertoires in COVID-19 (dated by TCRdb to 2020 to 2022). A note on the overall study: Samples from collaborators originated in the United States, Italy and Spain and spanned both the acute and convalescent phases of COVID-19. The material from the prospective study consisted of cDNA or gDNA derived from T cells, B-cell-depleted T cells, or PBMCs. The dataset comprised deeply sampled blood TCRbeta repertoires from subjects exposed to, actively infected with, or recovered from COVID-19. The repertoires were made available in a free public database intended to serve as a resource for research on the immune response to SARS-CoV-2. Samples came from the ongoing ImmuneRACE study (first 160 participants) plus 1,254 subjects from 6 global collaborators. Nearly every sample came with metadata listing a de-identified subject ID, COVID-19 status, age in years and sex. Where available, HLA class I and class II types were obtained from metadata supplied by the sample provider rather than from assay-based typing. General conclusions and limits of the study: The amount of clinical and demographic metadata varied by source and participant and was provided uncurated.

V is cut back by 5 bases and J by 2 bases, with 7 bases in the junction unmatched. The germline V gene sets CDR1 to SGHVS and CDR2 to FQNEAQ. The CDR3 numbers 16 residues from cysteine through phenylalanine. Only the CDR3 DNA is retained, 48 bases long and in frame from the first base. As concerns this clone: Its binding antigen is unknown. No base quality values were provided; no much bigger clone lies one nucleotide off.

TCRbeta CDR3 regions were amplified from genomic DNA using the immunoSEQ Assay, a bias-controlled multiplex PCR. Regarding the original processing steps: Nucleated cell counts per sample were estimated from amplification of reference gene primers within the assay. To quantify the absolute abundance of each unique TCRbeta CDR3 rearrangement, sequence reads were collapsed and filtered. For each sample, productive Simpson clonality was calculated as the square root of Simpson's diversity index across productive rearrangements. The source is immuneACCESS, and TCRdb retained only in-frame sequences with V and J called. Part of the clones is not carried over; for the studies checked, unresolved V genes explain less than half of this, and the remainder is unexplained. V and J calls and clone size are those listed in that table; D and trimming were worked out from the DNA. Across this sample there are roughly 290,000 clones, with over 80% seen only once. The top ten clonotypes cover around 3.9% of the sample.

Whole blood was collected in K2EDTA tubes by collaborating institutions according to the institutions' own protocols. Collaborator samples were shipped for TCRbeta analysis as frozen whole blood, isolated PBMCs, or DNA extracted from either sample type. The chain is assembled from TRBV7-8 and TRBJ1-3; TRBD1 matches 9 bases in the middle. This receptor was taken from a woman between 50 and 59 years old with active or convalescent COVID-19. Input material: peripheral blood. The sequenced DNA is TGTGCCAGCAGCACCTGGACAGGGGATCCTGGAAACACCATATATTTT. This gives the protein CASSTWTGDPGNTIYF.